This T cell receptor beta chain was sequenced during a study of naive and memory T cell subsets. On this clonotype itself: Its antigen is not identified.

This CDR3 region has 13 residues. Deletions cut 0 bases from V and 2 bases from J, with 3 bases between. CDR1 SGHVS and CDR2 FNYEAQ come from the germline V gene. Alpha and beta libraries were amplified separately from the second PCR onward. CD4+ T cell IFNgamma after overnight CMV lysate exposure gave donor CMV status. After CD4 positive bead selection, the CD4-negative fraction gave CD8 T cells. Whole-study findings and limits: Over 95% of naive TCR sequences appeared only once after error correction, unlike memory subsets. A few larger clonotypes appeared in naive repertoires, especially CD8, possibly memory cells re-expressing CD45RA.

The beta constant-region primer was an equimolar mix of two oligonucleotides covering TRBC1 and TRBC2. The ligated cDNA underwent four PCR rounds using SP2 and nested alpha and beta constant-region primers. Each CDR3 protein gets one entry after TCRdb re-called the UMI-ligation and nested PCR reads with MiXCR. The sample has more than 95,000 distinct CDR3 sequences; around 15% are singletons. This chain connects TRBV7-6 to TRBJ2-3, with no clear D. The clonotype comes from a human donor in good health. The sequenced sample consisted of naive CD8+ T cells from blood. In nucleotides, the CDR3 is TGTGCCAGCAGCTTAGCGATCACAGATACGCAGTATTTT. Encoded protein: CASSLAITDTQYF.